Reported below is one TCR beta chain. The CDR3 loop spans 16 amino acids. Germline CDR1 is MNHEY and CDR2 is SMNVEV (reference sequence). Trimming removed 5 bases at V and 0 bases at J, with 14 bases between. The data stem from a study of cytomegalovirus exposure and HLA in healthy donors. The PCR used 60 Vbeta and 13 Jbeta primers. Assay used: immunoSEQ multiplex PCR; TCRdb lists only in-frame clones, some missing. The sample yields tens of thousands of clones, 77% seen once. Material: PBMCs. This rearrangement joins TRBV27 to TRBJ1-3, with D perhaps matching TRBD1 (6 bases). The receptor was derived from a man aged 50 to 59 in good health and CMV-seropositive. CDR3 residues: CASSSGQISSGNTIYF. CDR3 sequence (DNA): TGTGCCAGCAGTAGTGGACAGATCAGCTCTGGAAACACCATATATTTT.